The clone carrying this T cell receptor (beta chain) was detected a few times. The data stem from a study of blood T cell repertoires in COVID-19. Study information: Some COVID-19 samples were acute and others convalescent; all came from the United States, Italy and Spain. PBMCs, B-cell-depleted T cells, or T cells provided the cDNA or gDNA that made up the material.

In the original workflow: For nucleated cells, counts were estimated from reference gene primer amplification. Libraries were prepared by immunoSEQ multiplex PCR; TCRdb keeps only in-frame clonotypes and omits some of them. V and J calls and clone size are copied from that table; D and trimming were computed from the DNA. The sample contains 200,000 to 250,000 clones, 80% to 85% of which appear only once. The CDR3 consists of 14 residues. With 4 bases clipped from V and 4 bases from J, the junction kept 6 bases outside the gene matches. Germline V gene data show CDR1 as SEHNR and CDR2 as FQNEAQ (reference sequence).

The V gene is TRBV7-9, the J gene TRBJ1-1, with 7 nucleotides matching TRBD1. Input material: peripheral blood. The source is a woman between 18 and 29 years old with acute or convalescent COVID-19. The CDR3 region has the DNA TGTGCCAGCAGCTCACAGACAGGGCTCACTGAAGCTTTCTTT. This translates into CASSSQTGLTEAFF.